The 21 T cell receptor beta chains in this list originate from one sample, sequenced in a study of identical twins. TCRdb itself ran the 5' RACE reads through MiXCR, one entry per CDR3 protein. Of 650,000 to 750,000 distinct CDR3 sequences listed, about 20% are singletons. These sequences were also reported in another study, on T cells expressing NK-cell markers.

Sequencing was carried out using PBMCs. The receptors shown here come from a woman younger than 30 in good health.

This clonotype was detected only a few times. The rearrangement links TRBV12-3 or TRBV12-4 to TRBJ2-2; tentative D call: TRBD1 (5 bases). Between the trimmed V and J ends, which lost 6 bases and 6 bases, there was a span of 14 bases. CDR3 size: 14 residues. CDR3 residues: CASSRTQGSGELFF. The CDR3, as DNA: TGTGCCAGCAGCAGAACCCAGGGTTCCGGGGAGCTGTTTTTT.

The chain is built from TRBV5-1 and TRBJ2-1; no firm D call. The CDR3 is 14 amino acids. V was clipped by 1 base and J by 9 bases, with 14 bases between them. Germline lookup yields CDR1 SGHRS and CDR2 YFSETQ. In DNA form, the CDR3 reads TGCGCCAGCAGCTTGTTTCAGTCTAATGGTGAGCAGTTCTTC. Translation: CASSLFQSNGEQFF.

CDR3: CASSLVRGQGEAFF. Written as DNA, the CDR3 is TGTGCCAGCAGCTTAGTCAGGGGGCAAGGTGAAGCTTTCTTT. The V and J genes are TRBV11-2 and TRBJ1-1; 8 nucleotides match TRBD1. Trimming took 1 base from V and 7 from J; bases not matched to a gene: 5. This CDR3 is 14 amino acids long. CDR1 is SGHAT and CDR2 is FQNNGV in the germline V gene. Drawing the rest from reference TRBV11-2 and TRBJ1-1, the complete variable domain is EAGVAQSPRYKIIEKRQSVAFWCNPISGHATLYWYQQILGQGPKLLIQFQNNGVVDDSQLPKDRFSAERLKGVDSTLKIQPAKLEDSAVYLCASSLVRGQGEAFFGQGTRLTVV.

This chain connects TRBV12-5 to TRBJ2-3; 9 bases are a match to TRBD1. This CDR3 is 18 amino acids long. Germline V gene sequence: CDR1 LGHNT, CDR2 FRNRAP. The CDR3 here is CASCFRDRVSGGSDTQYF. The CDR3 nucleotides are TGTGCCAGCTGCTTCCGGGACAGGGTATCGGGTGGGTCAGATACGCAGTATTTT.

This chain connects TRBV5-1 to TRBJ2-5; D gene uncertain. V was shortened by 1 base and J by 2 bases, with 12 bases between the two germline ends. This CDR3 is built from 15 residues. Germline-derived CDR1 and CDR2 are SGHRS and YFSETQ. The CDR3 DNA reads as TGCGCCAGCAGCTTGATCCTTGCGGAACAAGAGACCCAGTACTTC. Protein product: CASSLILAEQETQYF.

This clonotype was counted between two and nine times. This rearrangement joins TRBV6-5 to TRBJ1-1; D uncertain. V lost 1 base and J 4 bases, leaving 7 bases between the germline ends. Germline V CDR1 and CDR2: MNHEY, SVGAGI. The CDR3 is 13 amino acids. The CDR3 sequence: CASSYFVFTEAFF. As DNA, the CDR3 is TGTGCCAGCAGTTACTTTGTCTTCACTGAAGCTTTCTTT.

The chain employs TRBV20-1 and TRBJ1-1; a weak D match, TRBD1 (6 bases). Deletions cut 3 bases from V and 0 bases from J, with 14 bases between. Germline V gene sequence: CDR1 DFQATT, CDR2 SNEGSKA (reference sequence). CDR3 length equals 15 residues. CDR3 bases: TGCAGTGCTAGCCCCTTAGGACAGCTGAACACTGAAGCTTTCTTT. It yields the protein CSASPLGQLNTEAFF.

The chain employs TRBV5-1 and TRBJ2-5, with 13 positions matching TRBD2. This CDR3 region has 15 residues. Germline CDR1 reads SGHRS; CDR2 reads YFSETQ. With 4 bases clipped from V and 4 bases from J, the junction kept 4 bases outside the gene matches. CDR3 nucleotides: TGCGCCAGCAGCCAGACTAGCGGGGGGCGAGAGACCCAGTACTTC. Encoded protein: CASSQTSGGRETQYF.

This clonotype was observed many times. Here the CDR3 reads CASSVSGSSGETQYF. CDR3 sequence (DNA): TGTGCCAGCAGCGTATCGGGGTCCAGCGGAGAGACCCAGTACTTC. This chain joins TRBV9 and TRBJ2-5; D may be TRBD2 (5 bases). CDR3 length equals 15 residues. Per germline, CDR1 SGDLS and CDR2 YYNGEE. Trimming left V 1 base short and J 4 bases short, with 14 bases between.

This clonotype appeared a few times. CDR3 residues: CSAIREVQETQYF. The CDR3 DNA is TGCAGTGCTATTCGGGAGGTTCAAGAGACCCAGTACTTC. The rearrangement joins TRBV20-1 to TRBJ2-5, with 7 bases that match TRBD2. CDR3 length: 13 amino acids. V trimming: 4 bases; J trimming: 2 bases; junction bases outside the gene matches: 4. The V gene's germline CDR1 is DFQATT and CDR2 SNEGSKA (reference sequence).

This clonotype has a count of ten or more. The chain uses TRBV12-3 or TRBV12-4 and TRBJ1-5; D not certain. Trimming cost V 7 bases and J 6 bases, with 13 bases left between them. The CDR3 runs to 13 residues. The CDR3, as DNA: TGTGCCAGCAACCTATTGGGAGGTCAGCCCCAGCATTTT. It is translated as CASNLLGGQPQHF.

The chain is built from TRBV12-3 or TRBV12-4 and TRBJ2-2, with unresolved D. Trimming removed 0 bases at V and 4 bases at J, with 9 bases between. This CDR3 spans 15 amino acids. In nucleotides, the CDR3 is TGTGCCAGCAGTTTAGCGAGTGCGCGCACCGGGGAGCTGTTTTTT. Translation: CASSLASARTGELFF.

The sample holds a few counts of this clonotype. The chain joins TRBV7-6 to TRBJ2-7; 8 nucleotides match TRBD2. The CDR3 runs to 14 residues. Trimming took 5 bases from V and 5 from J; bases not matched to a gene: 8. The germline V gene has CDR1 SGHVS and CDR2 FNYEAQ. CDR3 sequence: CASSPGLVMDEQYF. DNA for the CDR3: TGTGCCAGCAGCCCGGGACTAGTAATGGACGAGCAGTACTTC.

The chain joins TRBV7-2 to TRBJ2-1, with a tentative D call TRBD2 (6 bases). V was trimmed by 3 bases and J by 7 bases, leaving 13 bases between them. Germline values: CDR1 SGHTA, CDR2 FQGNSA. The CDR3 has 14 amino acids. The chain's CDR3 is CASSFGRGRNEQFF. DNA for the CDR3: TGTGCCAGCAGCTTCGGGCGGGGAAGAAATGAGCAGTTCTTC.

CDR3 protein: CSARHYLSTYNEQFF. In DNA form, the CDR3 reads TGCAGTGCTCGCCACTACCTCTCAACCTACAATGAGCAGTTCTTC. The rearrangement uses TRBV20-1 and TRBJ2-1, with unresolved D. This CDR3 comprises 15 residues. The germline V gene has CDR1 DFQATT and CDR2 SNEGSKA (reference sequence). V was shortened by 5 bases and J by 2 bases, with 16 bases between the two germline ends.

This clonotype was seen a handful of times. The chain links TRBV25-1 to TRBJ1-6; no reliable D call. Germline V gives CDR1 MGHDK, CDR2 SYGVNS. V was trimmed by 3 bases and J by 13 bases, leaving 13 bases between them. CDR3 size: 13 residues. This CDR3 reads CASSEFPDTPLHF. In nucleotides, the CDR3 is TGTGCCAGCAGTGAGTTTCCAGACACCCCCCTCCACTTT.

The rearrangement links TRBV12-3 or TRBV12-4 to TRBJ1-2; no clear D gene. The CDR3 sequence is 13 residues long. Trimming removed 1 base at V and 6 bases at J, with 9 bases between. The CDR3 nucleotides are TGTGCCAGCAGTTTAGTTGTGAAGGATGGCTACACCTTC. Translation gives CASSLVVKDGYTF.

The chain joins TRBV3-1 to TRBJ2-1; D might be TRBD2 (6 bases). The length of the CDR3 is 14 residues. The V end was cut by 2 bases, the J end by 9 bases, with 14 bases between. Germline V gives CDR1 LGHDT, CDR2 YNNKEL (reference sequence). CDR3 sequence: CASSQSWDGSEQFF. CDR3 in DNA: TGTGCCAGCAGCCAAAGTTGGGACGGGAGTGAGCAGTTCTTC.

In this sample, this clonotype turned up a few times. The CDR3 DNA sequence: TGCAGTGCGGGTATTTCTCGGGCTATTCAGTACTTC. This sequence encodes CSAGISRAIQYF. The chain employs TRBV20-1 and TRBJ2-4; D call uncertain. Per germline, CDR1 DFQATT and CDR2 SNEGSKA (reference sequence). The CDR3 has 12 residues. The V gene lost 6 bases and the J gene lost 10 bases, with 16 bases spanning the gap.

The rearrangement uses TRBV12-3 or TRBV12-4 and TRBJ2-1, with TRBD2 matching over 12 bases. Trimming took 5 bases from V and 7 from J; bases not matched to a gene: 15. This CDR3 is built from 18 residues. The CDR3: CASSQRLAGVGGGNEQFF. In nucleotides, the CDR3 is TGTGCCAGCAGTCAACGACTAGCGGGAGTGGGAGGAGGTAATGAGCAGTTCTTC.

This rearrangement joins TRBV12-3 or TRBV12-4 to TRBJ1-2, with 7 bases fitting TRBD1. V shed 8 bases, J shed 7 bases, and the junction held 10 bases outside the gene matches. This CDR3 spans 13 amino acids. CDR3 loop: CASSPQGVAGYTF. The CDR3 bases are TGTGCCAGCTCTCCCCAGGGGGTGGCTGGCTACACCTTC.